Shown below are 5 T cell receptor beta chains from a single sample sequenced in a study of T cell repertoires in cytomegalovirus infection. Via MiXCR, TCRdb re-called the reads, giving one row per CDR3 protein. The table shows under 150,000 distinct CDR3 sequences, with roughly a quarter occurring only once. These receptors have no identified antigens. Sequenced: PBMCs, sequenced either directly or after in vitro stimulation (not recorded which). All receptors derive from a human donor in good health (CMV status not recorded). Some clones in this sample may be carry-over from other donors' samples.

The chain couples TRBV2 to TRBJ1-5; no firm D call. This CDR3 comprises 14 residues. V was shortened by 1 base and J by 4 bases, with 8 bases between the two germline ends. Germline CDR1 and CDR2: SNHLY and FYNNEI. The CDR3 loop is CASSEGPLNQPQHF. The CDR3 bases are TGTGCCAGCAGTGAAGGCCCGCTTAATCAGCCCCAGCATTTT.

The V and J genes are TRBV12-3 or TRBV12-4 and TRBJ2-1, with D perhaps matching TRBD2 (6 bases). V was pared by 3 bases and J by 5 bases, with 14 bases between. The CDR3 runs to 15 residues. For the CDR3, the DNA is TGTGCCAGCAGTTTGGTTCAGGGCGGGAACAATGAGCAGTTCTTC. Residues: CASSLVQGGNNEQFF.

There are a few counts of this clonotype. V is TRBV7-9 and J is TRBJ2-7, with 7 nucleotides matching TRBD1. The CDR3 spans 14 residues. Germline CDR1 SEHNR, CDR2 FQNEAQ (reference sequence). V lost 7 bases, J lost 0 bases, and 6 bases stayed unmatched. The CDR3 DNA reads as TGTGCCAGCACTCACAGGGGCCTCTCCTACGAGCAGTACGTC. Translating gives CASTHRGLSYEQYV.

This chain links TRBV11-1 with TRBJ2-5; no clear D gene. The ends were cut back, 6 bases at V and 1 base at J, with 24 bases in the middle. The CDR3 runs to 18 residues. Germline V gives CDR1 SGHAT, CDR2 FQDESV (reference sequence). This chain's CDR3 is CASRLSIHYQDIQETQYF. DNA for the CDR3: TGTGCCAGCAGATTGTCAATACACTACCAAGACATCCAAGAGACCCAGTACTTC.

The V and J genes are TRBV29-1 and TRBJ2-5; D may be TRBD2 (5 bases). The CDR3 contains 12 residues. Germline CDR1 SQVTM, CDR2 ANQGSEA. V gave up 4 bases and J gave up 4 bases, with 10 bases separating them. CDR3 protein: CSVVGVAETQYF. The DNA for the CDR3 is TGCAGCGTTGTCGGGGTCGCAGAGACCCAGTACTTC.